This is a list of T cell receptor beta chains from one sample in a study of cytomegalovirus exposure and HLA in healthy donors. TCRdb's table, derived via immunoSEQ multiplex PCR, lists solely in-frame clones and lacks some. The sample has under 80,000 clones, around 89% seen once. The sample consisted of PBMCs. These receptors all stem from a young woman in good health and CMV-seronegative. The CDR3 runs from the conserved cysteine through the conserved F or W. The D gene is left open where the match is weak. Clone size appears in some rows only: once, few, many, or a class for an expanded clone.

d_gene: NA
v_gene: TRBV2
abundance: NA
j_gene: TRBJ1-5
CDR3aa: CASSEGLRQPQHF
CDR3nt: TGTGCCAGCAGTGAAGGCCTCCGGCAGCCCCAGCATTTT

d_gene: NA
v_gene: TRBV19
abundance: NA
j_gene: TRBJ1-4
CDR3aa: CASSPDRINEKLFF
CDR3nt: TGTGCCAGTAGTCCAGACAGGATTAATGAAAAACTGTTTTTT

d_gene: TRBD2
v_gene: TRBV7-7
abundance: NA
j_gene: TRBJ2-5
CDR3aa: CASSLLAGSQETQYF
CDR3nt: TGTGCCAGCAGCTTATTAGCGGGGTCCCAAGAGACCCAGTACTTC

d_gene: TRBD1
v_gene: TRBV7-2
abundance: NA
j_gene: TRBJ2-7
CDR3aa: CASSLAVRGNYEQYF
CDR3nt: TGTGCCAGCAGCTTAGCCGTCAGGGGGAATTACGAGCAGTACTTC

d_gene: TRBD2
v_gene: TRBV7-2
abundance: NA
j_gene: TRBJ2-1
CDR3aa: CASSTRGVAGVSYNEQFF
CDR3nt: TGTGCCAGCAGCACCCGCGGGGTAGCGGGGGTCTCCTACAATGAGCAGTTCTTC

d_gene: TRBD1
v_gene: TRBV30
abundance: NA
j_gene: TRBJ1-5
CDR3aa: CAWPAPGQGARGNQPQHF
CDR3nt: TGTGCCTGGCCTGCCCCGGGACAGGGGGCGCGGGGCAATCAGCCCCAGCATTTT

d_gene: TRBD2
v_gene: TRBV6-4
abundance: NA
j_gene: TRBJ2-4
CDR3aa: CASSEASGGSNIQYF
CDR3nt: TGTGCCAGCAGTGAGGCTAGCGGGGGAAGTAACATTCAGTACTTC

d_gene: NA
v_gene: TRBV28
abundance: NA
j_gene: TRBJ2-4
CDR3aa: CASSSYNQGYF
CDR3nt: TGTGCCAGCAGCTCATACAACCAGGGGTACTTC

d_gene: NA
v_gene: TRBV7-6
abundance: NA
j_gene: TRBJ1-2
CDR3aa: CASSSDRGGYTF
CDR3nt: TGTGCCAGCAGCTCCGATAGGGGCGGCTACACCTTC

d_gene: NA
v_gene: TRBV5-6
abundance: NA
j_gene: TRBJ1-2
CDR3aa: CASSLVSTPEAIYGYTF
CDR3nt: TGTGCCAGCAGCTTAGTCTCTACCCCCGAGGCAATCTATGGCTACACCTTC

d_gene: NA
v_gene: TRBV30
abundance: NA
j_gene: TRBJ1-3
CDR3aa: CAWSVLTGRIRSGNTIYF
CDR3nt: TGTGCCTGGAGTGTACTGACAGGCCGAATCAGATCTGGAAACACCATATATTTT

d_gene: TRBD2
v_gene: TRBV28
abundance: once
j_gene: TRBJ2-1
CDR3aa: CASSFPGAGGPVGEQFF
CDR3nt: TGTGCCAGCAGTTTCCCGGGAGCGGGAGGGCCGGTAGGTGAGCAGTTCTTC

d_gene: TRBD1
v_gene: TRBV7-9
abundance: NA
j_gene: TRBJ1-2
CDR3aa: CASSSRDRETSNYGYTF
CDR3nt: TGTGCCAGCAGCTCCCGGGACAGAGAAACATCTAACTATGGCTACACCTTC

d_gene: TRBD1
v_gene: TRBV5-1
abundance: NA
j_gene: TRBJ1-1
CDR3aa: CASSVTGGTDIGAFF
CDR3nt: TGCGCCAGCAGCGTTACAGGGGGAACGGACATAGGCGCTTTCTTT

d_gene: NA
v_gene: TRBV7-6
abundance: NA
j_gene: TRBJ1-1
CDR3aa: CASSLGGFLGSTEAFF
CDR3nt: TGTGCCAGCAGCTTAGGAGGGTTTCTGGGGAGCACTGAAGCTTTCTTT

d_gene: NA
v_gene: TRBV28
abundance: NA
j_gene: TRBJ1-1
CDR3aa: CASSPYVSGNTEAFF
CDR3nt: TGTGCCAGCAGTCCGTACGTTTCAGGGAACACTGAAGCTTTCTTT

d_gene: NA
v_gene: TRBV11-2
abundance: NA
j_gene: TRBJ2-5
CDR3aa: CASSPARLVETQYF
CDR3nt: TGTGCCAGCAGCCCGGCCAGACTAGTGGAGACCCAGTACTTC

d_gene: TRBD1
v_gene: TRBV6-5
abundance: NA
j_gene: TRBJ2-2
CDR3aa: CASGTRGLYTGELFF
CDR3nt: TGTGCCAGCGGAACCAGGGGGCTCTACACCGGGGAGCTGTTTTTT

d_gene: TRBD2
v_gene: TRBV13
abundance: NA
j_gene: TRBJ2-3
CDR3aa: CASSTGLATDTQYF
CDR3nt: TGTGCCAGCAGCACAGGACTAGCCACAGATACGCAGTATTTT

d_gene: NA
v_gene: TRBV2
abundance: NA
j_gene: TRBJ2-1
CDR3aa: CASRPGGPSYNEQFF
CDR3nt: TGTGCCAGCAGACCGGGGGGCCCATCCTACAATGAGCAGTTCTTC

d_gene: TRBD1
v_gene: TRBV15
abundance: NA
j_gene: TRBJ2-5
CDR3aa: CATSRGQGETQYF
CDR3nt: TGTGCCACCAGCAGAGGACAGGGAGAGACCCAGTACTTC

d_gene: TRBD1
v_gene: TRBV7-9
abundance: NA
j_gene: TRBJ2-5
CDR3aa: CASSLGDRAMGSTQYF
CDR3nt: TGTGCCAGCAGCTTAGGAGACAGGGCCATGGGGAGTACCCAGTACTTC

d_gene: NA
v_gene: TRBV6-1
abundance: NA
j_gene: TRBJ1-3
CDR3aa: CASREPGGESGNTIYF
CDR3nt: TGTGCCAGCAGGGAACCCGGAGGGGAATCTGGAAACACCATATATTTT

d_gene: NA
v_gene: TRBV7-9
abundance: NA
j_gene: TRBJ1-6
CDR3aa: CASSSGGAWGSYNSPLHF
CDR3nt: TGTGCCAGCAGCTCCGGGGGAGCTTGGGGCTCCTATAATTCACCCCTCCACTTT